The entry below describes one TCR beta chain. Its antigen is not known. These data belong to a study of CD8 T cells in ankylosing spondylitis. The CDR3 loop spans 16 amino acids. Germline values: CDR1 SGHVS, CDR2 FQNEAQ. The V end was cut by 0 bases, the J end by 0 bases, with 9 bases between. Scientists made TCR beta libraries using quantitative 5'-RACE with molecular barcodes. One entry per CDR3 protein results from TCRdb running MiXCR on the 5' RACE reads. The sample contains 750,000 to 850,000 distinct CDR3 sequences, roughly 10% of which appear only once. General study points: There was a TCR beta motif, made of several highly homologous variants, that appeared characteristic of ankylosing spondylitis blood. Disease-associated clones were reportedly significantly overrepresented in matched ankylosing spondylitis synovial fluid.

Input material: blood, either unsorted or a sorted T cell fraction (not recorded which). The chain has TRBV7-8 and TRBJ2-1; D unresolved. This receptor was identified in a male donor with ankylosing spondylitis. The CDR3 loop is CASSLAPASSYNEQFF. The CDR3 DNA reads as TGTGCCAGCAGCTTAGCCCCAGCAAGCTCCTACAATGAGCAGTTCTTC. The variable domain in full, with the rest retrieved from reference TRBV7-8 and TRBJ2-1, is GAGVSQSPRYKVAKRGQDVALRCDPISGHVSLFWYQQALGQGPEFLTYFQNEAQLDKSGLPSDRFFAERPEGSVSTLKIQRTQQEDSAVYLCASSLAPASSYNEQFFGPGTRLTVL.